What follows are 22 T cell receptor beta chains derived from one specimen sequenced in a study of CD8 T cells in ankylosing spondylitis. TCRdb re-derived calls from the 5' RACE reads in MiXCR, one entry per CDR3 protein. Of almost 45,000 distinct CDR3 sequences listed, approximately 10% are singletons. Material: blood, either unsorted or a sorted T cell fraction (not recorded which). The receptors originated from a male donor with ankylosing spondylitis or in good health (not recorded which).

This clonotype ranks as medium-sized. The rearrangement joins TRBV4-2 to TRBJ2-5; TRBD2 might be the D (6 bases). Germline CDR1 LGHNA, CDR2 YNFKEQ. Trimming cost V 0 bases and J 4 bases, with 9 bases left between them. The CDR3 runs to 14 residues. CDR3 DNA sequence: TGTGCCAGCAGCCAAGATACTAGCAGAGAGACCCAGTACTTC. This sequence encodes CASSQDTSRETQYF.

This clonotype was picked up many times. The V and J genes are TRBV19 and TRBJ2-1; D ambiguous. The germline gives CDR1 LNHDA, CDR2 SQIVND (reference sequence). This CDR3 region has 12 residues. Trimming removed 3 bases at V and 10 bases at J, with 10 bases between. CDR3 bases: TGTGCCAGTAGTATGGCCCTATACGAGCAGTTCTTC. Encoded protein: CASSMALYEQFF.

This clonotype was seen ten or more times. The chain combines TRBV6-1 with TRBJ2-7; D may be TRBD1 (6 bases). Germline loops: CDR1 MNHNS, CDR2 SASEGT. The CDR3 runs to 14 residues. Trimming removed 7 bases at V and 3 bases at J, with 16 bases between. The CDR3 DNA follows: TGTGCCAGCACGACCGTGGGACACCTCTACGAGCAGTACTTC. It encodes CASTTVGHLYEQYF.

CDR3 sequence: CASSLVQEDTQYF. CDR3 sequence (DNA): TGCGCCAGCAGCTTGGTTCAGGAAGATACGCAGTATTTT. The chain is built from TRBV5-1 and TRBJ2-3; D not resolved. V shed 0 bases and J shed 5 bases, with 7 bases lying between them. The CDR3 runs 13 residues. Germline CDR1 SGHRS, CDR2 YFSETQ. The whole variable domain, filled in from reference TRBV5-1 and TRBJ2-3, reads KAGVTQTPRYLIKTRGQQVTLSCSPISGHRSVSWYQQTPGQGLQFLFEYFSETQRNKGNFPGRFSGRQFSNSRSEMNVSTLELGDSALYLCASSLVQEDTQYFGPGTRLTVL.

At least ten counts were recorded for this clonotype. V usage is TRBV18 and J usage is TRBJ2-5; 9 bases agree with TRBD2. From germline, CDR1 is KGHSH and CDR2 LQKENI. The CDR3 runs to 15 residues. J was trimmed by 3 bases and V by 6 bases; bases with no gene match: 8. The CDR3 here is CASSPPTSGEETQYF. DNA of the CDR3: TGTGCCAGCTCTCCCCCGACTAGCGGTGAAGAGACCCAGTACTTC.

At least ten counts were recorded for this clonotype. This chain links TRBV12-3 or TRBV12-4 with TRBJ2-3; the match to TRBD1 covers 9 bases. The CDR3 is 15 residues long. V trimming: 5 bases; J trimming: 3 bases; junction bases outside the gene matches: 6. CDR3: CASSTTGGRTDTQYF. The CDR3 nucleotides read TGTGCCAGCAGTACCACAGGGGGCAGGACAGATACGCAGTATTTT.

By sample fraction, this clonotype is medium-sized. This chain links TRBV5-1 with TRBJ2-2; the D gene is possibly TRBD1 (6 bases). Germline V CDR1 and CDR2: SGHRS, YFSETQ. Trimming shortened V by 3 bases and J by 0 bases, and 9 bases separated the two germline ends. The CDR3 spans 15 residues. This CDR3 reads CASSWTDPNTGELFF. The DNA for the CDR3 is TGCGCCAGCAGCTGGACAGATCCGAACACCGGGGAGCTGTTTTTT.

This clonotype appeared many times. The chain is built from TRBV6-1 and TRBJ1-6; D may be TRBD1 (6 bases). The CDR3 contains 15 residues. Trimming pared 7 bases from V and 11 bases from J, leaving 21 bases between. Germline V gene sequence: CDR1 MNHNS, CDR2 SASEGT. In DNA form, the CDR3 reads TGTGCCAGCACCCCAGCAGAGGGTCAGGGGACACCCCTCCACTTT. This gives the protein CASTPAEGQGTPLHF.

The chain couples TRBV7-2 to TRBJ2-3; D unclear. The CDR3 is 12 residues long. Germline V CDR1 and CDR2: SGHTA, FQGNSA. Trimming shortened V by 5 bases and J by 6 bases, and 9 bases separated the two germline ends. The CDR3 loop is CASSPVGDTQYF. As DNA, the CDR3 is TGTGCCAGCAGCCCAGTGGGCGATACGCAGTATTTT.

The CDR3 sequence: CASSYSPGLGKTGGLFF. The DNA of the CDR3 is TGTGCCAGCAGTTACTCGCCGGGATTAGGAAAAACCGGGGGTCTGTTTTTT. The chain carries TRBV6-5 and TRBJ2-2; possible D gene TRBD2, 6 bases. V was trimmed by 0 bases and J by 14 bases, leaving 25 bases between them. Germline CDR1 reads MNHEY; CDR2 reads SVGAGI. The CDR3 totals 17 residues.

Ten or more counts support this clonotype. The chain links TRBV4-2 to TRBJ1-4; D is unresolved. Between the trimmed V and J ends, which lost 0 bases and 8 bases, there was a span of 7 bases. Germline-derived CDR1 and CDR2 are LGHNA and YNFKEQ. CDR3 size: 13 residues. CDR3 loop: CASSQDLVEKLFF. In nucleotides, the CDR3 is TGTGCCAGCAGCCAAGATCTCGTAGAAAAACTGTTTTTT.

This clonotype occurred many times. The J gene is TRBJ1-2, the V gene TRBV20-1; no reliable D call. The CDR3 spans 13 residues. V dropped 3 bases and J dropped 7 bases, with 15 bases sitting between them. In germline, CDR1 is DFQATT, CDR2 SNEGSKA (reference sequence). The chain's CDR3 is CSASFRSVGGYTF. CDR3 nucleotide sequence: TGCAGTGCTAGCTTCCGGTCAGTGGGTGGCTACACCTTC.

This clonotype was counted at least ten times. V and J are TRBV14 and TRBJ1-3; D gene ambiguous. V was shortened by 5 bases and J by 4 bases, with 9 bases between the two germline ends. Germline V CDR1 and CDR2: SGHDN, FVKESK. The CDR3 sequence is 13 residues long. Written as DNA, the CDR3 is TGTGCCAGCAGCGGGGTTCGGGGAAACACCATATATTTT. Translation gives CASSGVRGNTIYF.

In regard to this clonotype: A much more abundant neighbour one base away suggests this may be a read error. The chain couples TRBV15 to TRBJ2-1; 7 bases map to TRBD2. J lost 4 bases, V lost 0 bases, and 9 bases had no gene match. The CDR3 extends over 17 amino acids. Germline values: CDR1 LNHNV, CDR2 YYDKDF (reference sequence). CDR3 protein: CATSREAGREAYNEQFF. CDR3 sequence (DNA): TGTGCCACCAGCAGAGAGGCTGGACGGGAGGCTTACAATGAGCAGTTCTTC.

With respect to this clonotype: Since a much larger clone is just one base distant, this may be a read error. V is TRBV5-6 and J is TRBJ2-1; D is perhaps TRBD1 or TRBD2 (5 bases each). CDR1 is SGHDT, CDR2 YYEEEE, per germline. V was trimmed by 5 bases and J by 8 bases, leaving 20 bases between them. The CDR3 runs to 15 residues. The CDR3 reads CASRPSLAGRDEQFF. CDR3 bases: TGTGCCAGCAGACCCTCTTTGGCAGGGCGGGATGAGCAGTTCTTC. Full variable domain (outside the CDR3, taken from reference TRBV5-6 and TRBJ2-1): DAGVTQSPTHLIKTRGQQVTLRCSPKSGHDTVSWYQQALGQGPQFIFQYYEEEERQRGNFPDRFSGHQFPNYSSELNVNALLLGDSALYLCASRPSLAGRDEQFFGPGTRLTVL.

This clonotype was recorded many times. The DNA for the CDR3 is TGCGCCAGCAGCTTAAGAGGGGGGGACTACAATGAGCAGTTCTTC. Translating gives CASSLRGGDYNEQFF. The chain has TRBV5-1 and TRBJ2-1, with TRBD2 as a possible D gene (7 bases). CDR1 is SGHRS and CDR2 is YFSETQ in the germline V gene. V lost 2 bases and J lost 3, with 12 bases in between. CDR3 size: 15 residues.

In its sample, this clonotype was seen many times. The chain has TRBV7-9 and TRBJ1-3, with TRBD1 matching 8 bases. Looked up from germline, CDR1 is SEHNR and CDR2 is FQNEAQ (reference sequence). V dropped 3 bases and J dropped 5; count of bases not matched to a gene: 9. This CDR3 region has 16 residues. The CDR3 loop is CASSFPTGEVRNTIYF. The CDR3 DNA follows: TGTGCCAGCAGCTTCCCGACAGGGGAGGTGAGAAACACCATATATTTT.

This clonotype occurred many times. The rearrangement links TRBV19 to TRBJ2-7; weak D call: TRBD1 (5 bases). The CDR3 totals 13 residues. The germline V gene has CDR1 LNHDA and CDR2 SQIVND (reference sequence). Trimming pared 6 bases from V and 7 bases from J, leaving 16 bases between. The CDR3 region is CASSAGNAGEQYF. The CDR3 nucleotides read TGTGCCAGTAGCGCAGGGAATGCAGGGGAGCAGTACTTC.

The chain is built from TRBV3-1 and TRBJ2-1; no clear D. This CDR3 spans 15 amino acids. Germline CDR1 is LGHDT and CDR2 is YNNKEL (reference sequence). The V end lost 1 base, the J end lost 6 bases, and 13 bases lay between the germline ends. CDR3 in amino acids: CASSQVKGTVNEQFF. The CDR3 coding sequence is TGTGCCAGCAGCCAAGTCAAAGGTACTGTCAATGAGCAGTTCTTC.

A word on this clonotype: A much larger clone differs by one base, so this may be a read error. The gene calls are TRBV5-4 and TRBJ2-5; 9 nucleotides match TRBD2. In germline, CDR1 is SGHNT, CDR2 YYREEE (reference sequence). The CDR3 is made up of 14 amino acids. J was trimmed by 5 bases and V by 0 bases; bases with no gene match: 2. The CDR3 nucleotides read TGTGCCAGCAGCTTGGAGCGGGGGGCGGAGACCCAGTACTTC. It codes for CASSLERGAETQYF.

This clonotype was detected many times. This sequence joins TRBV20-1 and TRBJ1-1, with D possibly matching TRBD1 (5 bases). V was cut by 6 bases and J by 8 bases, with 10 bases left in between. CDR3 length equals 10 residues. CDR1 and CDR2 from the germline V gene are DFQATT and SNEGSKA (reference sequence). For the CDR3, the DNA is TGCAGTGCCCGGGACGTCGAAGCTTTCTTT. Its protein is CSARDVEAFF.

This clonotype was picked up many times. V and J are TRBV12-3 or TRBV12-4 and TRBJ1-3; D is perhaps TRBD1 (6 bases). Trimming removed 5 bases from V and 0 bases from J, with 14 bases in between. CDR3 length: 16 amino acids. CDR3 protein: CASSPQGFPSGNTIYF. CDR3 bases: TGTGCCAGCAGTCCACAGGGCTTCCCCTCTGGAAACACCATATATTTT.